This T cell receptor beta chain was captured by sequencing in a study of blood T cell repertoires in COVID-19. The assay was immunoSEQ multiplex PCR, and TCRdb's table has in-frame clones only and misses some. The repertoire holds approximately 120,000 clones, with about four fifths as singletons. This clone has only a few counts. At one end the junction does not follow the germline gene, possibly because of a read error. CDR1 and CDR2 (germline): SGHTS, YDEGEE. This CDR3 region has 11 residues. Input material: peripheral blood. The receptor was derived from a human donor in a cohort sampled during active COVID-19. V and J are TRBV5-8 and TRBJ1-1; 8 nucleotides align to TRBD1. The CDR3 DNA sequence: TGTGCCAGCAGCTTGCGGACAGGGATAATCTTT. Residues: CASSLRTGIIF.